This TCR beta chain is drawn from a study of vaccination and CD4 T cells after COVID-19. Looking at the study overall: Cells were stimulated with overlapping spike peptide pools from SARS-CoV-2, HCoV-NL63, HCoV-OC43 and HCoV-229E. Cultures acting as controls obtained a CEFX pool, an HIV-1 Nef pool, or no peptide.

Cultured CD4+ T-cell DNA underwent Oncomine TCR Beta short-read sequencing. One entry per CDR3 protein, called by TCRdb with MiXCR from the PCR reads. The sample contains approximately 12,000 distinct CDR3 sequences, 65% of which appear only once. Treatment indicated: roughly nine-day PBMC culture with coronavirus spike peptide pools or control peptides (ViraFEST assay). Using peptide pools, antigen-specific T cells were expanded in ViraFEST before TCRs were sequenced. Cultures used roughly 2.1 million PBMCs per well, 8.5 to 10 IU/ml IL-2 and about 9.9 ug/ml peptides. A note on this clonotype: What it recognizes is unknown.

The CDR3 length is 11 residues. The V segment lost 6 bases and the J segment 5 bases; nucleotides outside the gene matches: 1. This receptor was obtained from a human donor who had recovered from COVID-19. This rearrangement joins TRBV12-3 or TRBV12-4 to TRBJ2-7, with 7 bases identical to TRBD2. The input for sequencing was CD4+ T cells from blood, cultured in vitro, taken before SARS-CoV-2 vaccination. The CDR3 DNA is TGTGCCAGCAGCCTAGCGGACGAGCAGTACTTC. This encodes CASSLADEQYF.